What follows is one T cell receptor beta chain and its context. It lacks a known antigen. No base qualities exist here, and no much larger clone lies one base off it. In the germline V gene, CDR1 corresponds to MNHEY and CDR2 to SVGAGI. There are 14 amino acids in the CDR3, from cysteine to phenylalanine inclusive. Only CDR3 DNA is held: 42 bases, read in frame from base 1. The V and J ends are trimmed by 6 bases and 2 bases, leaving 14 bases between them. The data originate from a study of shared clonotypes between healthy human individuals (TCRdb year 2020). Notes on the research overall: Three men and a couple of women, aged 18 to 49 years, made up the cohort. For each donor, CD4 naive and CD4 memory were each run on three plates, CD8 naive on two plates, and CD8 memory on one plate. To estimate repertoire size and how much clonotypes are shared between individuals, the study performed deep sequencing of blood TCR repertoires from roughly five healthy adults. Libraries were prepared and TCR repertoires were sequenced by different laboratories using diverse techniques, in order to increase sequencing depth and limit assay-specific biases. Leukapheresis yielded between about 0.9 and 9.5 billion PBMCs per donor.

Broader findings and caveats from the paper: Rarefaction of sorted-subset datasets indicated incomplete sequencing despite the large sequencing depth. Because the study included only a small number of donors, the genetic and exposure-history diversity represented was limited. Pairwise subsampling led to the expectation that sequencing depth would affect the degree of clonotype sharing among donors. About 4.5% of naive CD4, approximately 3.7% of naive CD8, approximately 2.2% of memory CD4, and about 0.4% of memory CD8 clonotypes were shared across several donors. Clonotypes shared by all four sorted-subset donors showed higher generation probabilities than non-shared clonotypes. Larger estimated clonotype richness was generally found for naive subsets than for memory subsets. Only blood was sampled, and tissue TCR repertoires likely differ from those in blood.

CD8 naive samples consisted of CD45RO-negative cells that were positively selected for CCR7, yielding a CD45RA+CCR7+ population without TemRA cells. The donors were healthy, HIV-negative adults who had no recently reported acute infections or vaccinations. Only Caucasian adults living in Nashville, Tennessee, USA were represented among the donors. Blood was obtained by leukapheresis, after which PBMCs were separated by Ficoll-Histopaque density gradient centrifugation and cryopreserved in liquid nitrogen vapor phase. Analytical flow cytometry was used to check the purity and quantity of each magnetically sorted T cell population. Genomic DNA was isolated from each sorted fraction and quantified by UV absorbance on a Nanodrop 2000c. Using the deep immunoSEQ assay, multiplex PCR amplified TCR CDR3 regions from genomic DNA. Genomic DNA extracted from each cell subset was distributed evenly over all wells of several immunoSEQ 96-well plates, and each plate served as one replicate. For sorted subsets, 150 to 250 ng of genomic DNA, equivalent to roughly 30,000 T cell genomes, went into each replicate PCR. The purified libraries were quantified using a Qubit 3.0 fluorometer, sized with a Bioanalyzer 2100, and then quantified again using the KAPA Library Quantification kit. Every immunoSEQ 96-well plate was sequenced on a separate single-read 150-cycle Illumina NextSeq 550 flow cell. Per the source publication's procedure: Because the immunoSEQ output included only junctional sequences and no quality scores, the filtering could not be the same as the filtering used for full-length reads. To assign V/J genes and CDR3, sequences were annotated against IMGT germline references using PyIR, a Python wrapper for IgBLAST v1.9. Reads with weak V/J assignments (E-value above 1e-6), missing CDR3, stop codons, out-of-frame junctions, or ambiguous translated residues were removed. V3J clonotypes were defined as sequences sharing an identical inferred V gene, J gene, and CDR3 amino acid sequence. Percentage overlap between repertoires was calculated by dividing the number of shared unique clonotypes by the size of the smaller repertoire. Richness of each repertoire was evaluated using RTK rarefaction, the Chao1 estimator, and Recon v2.1 estimates of unobserved clonotypes. For all TCRbeta clonotypes obtained by the gDNA method from a handful of donors, generation probabilities were computed with OLGA. In TCRdb, the immuneACCESS table is reduced to in-frame sequences with V and J assigned. These tables do not hold every clone; where another copy was compared, an unresolved V gene accounts for under half, and the others remain unexplained. V and J calls and clone size follow that table, whereas D and trimming were derived from the DNA. The sample table holds roughly 2 million clones, of which about 95% were seen once. Jointly, the top ten make up around 1.1% of the sample.

The specimen was naive CD8+ T cells sorted from blood. In light of the paper, this sample's cell subset or site label describes: CD45RA+CCR7+. The origin of this receptor is a man between 18 and 29 years old in good health. In this chain, TRBV6-5 is recombined with TRBJ2-7; 5 matching bases give a weak D call of TRBD2. The sequenced DNA: TGTGCCAGCAGCCCCCGAGGGAAAACCTACGAGCAGTACTTC. The resulting protein is CASSPRGKTYEQYF.